A single sample gave rise to the 13 T cell receptor beta chains below, sequenced in a study of PD-L1 blockade in urothelial cancer. Specified time point: peripheral blood 6 weeks after treatment start. Data came from immunoSEQ multiplex PCR; TCRdb stores just in-frame clones and leaves some out. The sample includes approximately 110,000 clones, 75% to 95% of them seen just once. Sequencing used PBMCs, obtained around atezolizumab (anti-PD-L1) treatment. Receptors were obtained from a man in his fifties or sixties with urothelial cancer.

The genes are TRBV5-4 and TRBJ2-7; a possible D gene is TRBD2 (5 bases). The CDR3 consists of 13 residues. Germline V lookup: CDR1 SGHNT, CDR2 YYREEE (reference sequence). V was cut by 5 bases and J by 6 bases, with 15 bases left in between. The CDR3 spells CASRVTGTSEQYF. In nucleotides, the CDR3 is TGTGCCAGCAGAGTGACGGGAACGAGCGAGCAGTACTTC.

The chain has TRBV4-2 and TRBJ2-1, with 8 bases lining up with TRBD2. The germline V gene encodes CDR1 LGHNA and CDR2 YNFKEQ. Unmatched junction bases numbered 14, after V lost 0 bases and J lost 7 bases. The CDR3 has 18 amino acids. The CDR3 DNA follows: TGTGCCAGCAGCCAAGAGGGGGTGGAAGCGGGGGAGAGGAATGAGCAGTTCTTC. Amino acids: CASSQEGVEAGERNEQFF.

The chain couples TRBV19 to TRBJ1-5, with 9 bases lining up with TRBD1. CDR1 is LNHDA and CDR2 is SQIVND in the germline V gene (reference sequence). CDR3 length equals 13 residues. Losses at the gene ends were 5 bases for V and 11 bases for J; bases not matched to a gene: 7. Here the CDR3 reads CASSGDRERAQHF. CDR3 sequence (DNA): TGTGCCAGTAGTGGGGACAGGGAACGGGCCCAGCATTTT.

The chain links TRBV28 to TRBJ1-2; D uncertain. The V end lost 11 bases, the J end lost 6 bases, and 10 bases lay between the germline ends. Germline V gene lookup returns CDR1 MDHEN and CDR2 SYDVKM. The CDR3 extends over 10 amino acids. This CDR3 reads CARRFDGYTF. As DNA, the CDR3 is TGTGCCCGCCGGTTTGATGGCTACACCTTC.

There are a few counts of this clone. The genes are TRBV5-6 and TRBJ2-2; D perhaps matches TRBD1 (6 bases). V gave up 5 bases and J gave up 5 bases, with 19 bases separating them. Germline lookup yields CDR1 SGHDT and CDR2 YYEEEE. The CDR3 loop spans 16 amino acids. CDR3 amino acids: CASRPSQGLPTGELFF. The CDR3 DNA is TGTGCCAGCAGGCCGTCCCAGGGGTTGCCTACCGGGGAGCTGTTTTTT. Combining the CDR3 with reference TRBV5-6 and TRBJ2-2 gives the whole variable domain DAGVTQSPTHLIKTRGQQVTLRCSPKSGHDTVSWYQQALGQGPQFIFQYYEEEERQRGNFPDRFSGHQFPNYSSELNVNALLLGDSALYLCASRPSQGLPTGELFFGEGSRLTVL.

The genes are TRBV10-2 and TRBJ2-5, with a weak D call TRBD1 (5 bases). The V gene lost 6 bases and the J gene lost 5 bases, with 19 bases spanning the gap. The CDR3 is 15 residues long. From germline, CDR1 is WSHSY and CDR2 SAAADI. Here the CDR3 reads CASRLRAAMGETQYF. CDR3 DNA sequence: TGCGCCAGCAGACTCAGGGCGGCGATGGGGGAGACCCAGTACTTC.

J is TRBJ2-7 and V is TRBV5-1; 9 bases agree with TRBD1. CDR3 size: 12 residues. Looked up from germline, CDR1 is SGHRS and CDR2 is YFSETQ. The ends lost 4 bases at V and 13 bases at J; junction bases unmatched: 9. The CDR3 loop is CASSPWGQGGYF. The CDR3 region has the DNA TGCGCCAGCAGCCCGTGGGGACAGGGTGGTTACTTC.

The rearrangement links TRBV28 to TRBJ1-4; D not resolved. The CDR3 contains 15 residues. Germline CDR1 reads MDHEN; CDR2 reads SYDVKM. The V end lost 2 bases, the J end lost 3 bases, and 10 bases lay between the germline ends. CDR3: CASSLRLQANEKLFF. As DNA, the CDR3 is TGTGCCAGCAGTTTACGTCTCCAGGCTAATGAAAAACTGTTTTTT.

This clone was found a few times. V is TRBV7-3 and J is TRBJ2-1; 8 nucleotides align to TRBD2. The J segment lost 15 bases and the V segment lost 5 bases, leaving 12 bases of the junction unmatched. The CDR3 length is 13 residues. Per the germline V gene, CDR1 is SGHTA and CDR2 is FQGTGA. As DNA, the CDR3 is TGTGCCAGCAGCCGAGCGGGGGCCCCCCGATGGTTCTTC. Its protein product is CASSRAGAPRWFF.

V usage is TRBV18 and J usage is TRBJ1-1; 7 bases map to TRBD1. CDR1 is KGHSH, CDR2 LQKENI, per germline. Trimming removed 4 bases from V and 7 bases from J; junction bases left unmatched: 6. This CDR3 region has 13 residues. In nucleotides, the CDR3 is TGTGCCAGCTCACACCCTGGACAGGATGAAGCTTTCTTT. As protein: CASSHPGQDEAFF.

This clone has just one count. J is TRBJ2-7 and V is TRBV7-8; a weak D match, TRBD2 (6 bases). This CDR3 is built from 15 residues. The germline V and J ends were trimmed by 5 bases and 4 bases, with 18 bases remaining between them. Germline V CDR1 and CDR2: SGHVS, FQNEAQ. The chain's CDR3 is CASSGGSIGMYEQYF. CDR3 DNA sequence: TGTGCCAGCAGCGGAGGGTCGATAGGGATGTACGAGCAGTACTTC.

The chain employs TRBV6-1 and TRBJ1-2, with unresolved D. The ends were cut back, 3 bases at V and 2 bases at J, with 7 bases in the middle. This CDR3 comprises 13 residues. Germline-derived CDR1 and CDR2 are MNHNS and SASEGT. As DNA, the CDR3 is TGTGCCAGCAGTGAGAGAATAAACTATGGCTACACCTTC. Translation gives CASSERINYGYTF.

The chain combines TRBV10-3 with TRBJ2-7, with 13 bases identical to TRBD2. Germline CDR1 ENHRY, CDR2 SYGVKD. The junction had 8 bases not matched to a gene; V was cut back by 6 bases and J by 6 bases. CDR3 length equals 15 residues. The CDR3 protein is CAISPGLAGVGEQYF. In nucleotides, the CDR3 is TGTGCCATCAGCCCAGGACTAGCGGGAGTAGGCGAGCAGTACTTC.